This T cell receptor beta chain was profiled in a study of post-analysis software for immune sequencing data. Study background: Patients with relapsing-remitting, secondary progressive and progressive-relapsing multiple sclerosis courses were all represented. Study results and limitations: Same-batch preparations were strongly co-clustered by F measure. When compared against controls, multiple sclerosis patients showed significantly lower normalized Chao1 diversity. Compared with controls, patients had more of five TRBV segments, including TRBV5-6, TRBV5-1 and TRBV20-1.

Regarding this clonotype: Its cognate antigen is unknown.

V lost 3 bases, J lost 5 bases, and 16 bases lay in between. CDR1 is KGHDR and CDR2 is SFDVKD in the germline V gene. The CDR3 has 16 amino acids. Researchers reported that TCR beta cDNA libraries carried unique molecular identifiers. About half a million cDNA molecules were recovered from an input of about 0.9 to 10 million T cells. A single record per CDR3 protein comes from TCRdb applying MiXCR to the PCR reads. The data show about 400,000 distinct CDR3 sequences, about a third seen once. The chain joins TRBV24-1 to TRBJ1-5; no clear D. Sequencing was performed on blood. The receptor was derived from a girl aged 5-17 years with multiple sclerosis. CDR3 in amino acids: CATSDLQTGSDQPQHF. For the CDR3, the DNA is TGTGCCACCAGTGATCTTCAGACGGGGTCGGATCAGCCCCAGCATTTT.